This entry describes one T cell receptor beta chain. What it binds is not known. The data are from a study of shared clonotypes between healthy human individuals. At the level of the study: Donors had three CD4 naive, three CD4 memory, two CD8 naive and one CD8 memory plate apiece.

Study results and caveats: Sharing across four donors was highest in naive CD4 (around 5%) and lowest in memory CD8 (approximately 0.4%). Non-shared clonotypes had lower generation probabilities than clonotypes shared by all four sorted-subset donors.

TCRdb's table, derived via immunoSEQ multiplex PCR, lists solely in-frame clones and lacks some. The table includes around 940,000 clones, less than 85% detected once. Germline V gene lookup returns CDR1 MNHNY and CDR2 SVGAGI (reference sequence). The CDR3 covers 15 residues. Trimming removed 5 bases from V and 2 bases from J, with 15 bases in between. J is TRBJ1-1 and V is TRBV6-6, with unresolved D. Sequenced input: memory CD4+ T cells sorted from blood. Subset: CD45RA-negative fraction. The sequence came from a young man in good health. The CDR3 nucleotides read TGTGCCAGCAGTCAAGGGAAGAAATCAAACACTGAAGCTTTCTTT. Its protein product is CASSQGKKSNTEAFF.